The rows below give T cell receptor beta chains drawn from one sample of a study of T-cell memory formation after mild COVID-19. TCRdb independently ran MiXCR on the 5' RACE reads; one entry per CDR3 protein. Here the sample spans approximately 300,000 distinct CDR3 sequences, more than 15% being singletons. The sample taken for sequencing was PBMCs or a T cell subset sorted from them (not recorded which). The receptors were sampled from a young man who had mild COVID-19 (a few samples of this study predate the infection). Cell type and time point are not known. CDR3s include the opening cysteine and the closing phenylalanine or tryptophan. A D gene is named only where the DNA matches it firmly. Clone size is given for some rows only: seen once, a few or many times, or a class if the clone is expanded.

D gene: -; V gene: TRBV27; clone size: -; J gene: TRBJ2-1; CDR3 length: 14; CDR3 protein: CASNYRGFYNEQFF; CDR3 DNA: TGTGCCAGCAACTATCGGGGGTTCTACAATGAGCAGTTCTTC
D gene: TRBD1; V gene: TRBV20-1; clone size: -; J gene: TRBJ2-3; CDR3 length: 15; CDR3 protein: CSARGDRGPGDTQYF; CDR3 DNA: TGCAGTGCTAGAGGTGACAGGGGGCCCGGAGATACGCAGTATTTT
D gene: -; V gene: TRBV5-1; clone size: few; J gene: TRBJ1-1; CDR3 length: 11; CDR3 protein: CASSAGGEAFF; CDR3 DNA: TGCGCCAGCAGCGCCGGAGGGGAAGCTTTCTTT
D gene: TRBD1; V gene: TRBV12-3/TRBV12-4; clone size: -; J gene: TRBJ2-3; CDR3 length: 16; CDR3 protein: CASAAGGQGAGNTQYF; CDR3 DNA: TGTGCCAGCGCCGCGGGGGGACAGGGGGCAGGGAATACGCAGTATTTT
D gene: TRBD1; V gene: TRBV29-1; clone size: -; J gene: TRBJ2-2; CDR3 length: 13; CDR3 protein: CSVAPTGTGELFF; CDR3 DNA: TGCAGCGTGGCCCCGACAGGGACCGGGGAGCTGTTTTTT
D gene: -; V gene: TRBV5-6; clone size: -; J gene: TRBJ1-1; CDR3 length: 13; CDR3 protein: CVSGSSMNTEAFF; CDR3 DNA: TGTGTCTCGGGGTCCAGTATGAACACTGAAGCTTTCTTT
D gene: TRBD2; V gene: TRBV10-1; clone size: few; J gene: TRBJ2-3; CDR3 length: 13; CDR3 protein: CASSSGTRGTQYF; CDR3 DNA: TGCGCCAGCAGTAGCGGGACTAGGGGCACGCAGTATTTT
D gene: -; V gene: TRBV9; clone size: -; J gene: TRBJ1-2; CDR3 length: 16; CDR3 protein: CASSSTHRAQGYGYTF; CDR3 DNA: TGTGCCAGCAGCTCTACCCACAGGGCACAGGGCTATGGCTACACCTTC
D gene: TRBD1; V gene: TRBV28; clone size: -; J gene: TRBJ1-5; CDR3 length: 12; CDR3 protein: CASGTAAQPQHF; CDR3 DNA: TGTGCCAGCGGGACAGCGGCTCAGCCCCAGCATTTT
D gene: -; V gene: TRBV4-3; clone size: few; J gene: TRBJ2-5; CDR3 length: 14; CDR3 protein: CASSARGQQETQYF; CDR3 DNA: TGCGCCAGCAGCGCCCGGGGCCAACAAGAGACCCAGTACTTC
D gene: -; V gene: TRBV13; clone size: -; J gene: TRBJ2-3; CDR3 length: 11; CDR3 protein: CASSQRDTQYF; CDR3 DNA: TGTGCCAGCAGCCAAAGGGATACGCAGTATTTT
D gene: -; V gene: TRBV7-2; clone size: few; J gene: TRBJ2-3; CDR3 length: 16; CDR3 protein: CASSFGGGTGWDTQYF; CDR3 DNA: TGTGCCAGCAGCTTTGGGGGCGGAACAGGGTGGGATACGCAGTATTTT
D gene: TRBD1; V gene: TRBV6-6; clone size: -; J gene: TRBJ2-1; CDR3 length: 14; CDR3 protein: CASSYPTGAGEQFF; CDR3 DNA: TGTGCCAGCAGTTACCCGACAGGGGCAGGGGAGCAGTTCTTC
D gene: -; V gene: TRBV5-1; clone size: few; J gene: TRBJ2-7; CDR3 length: 13; CDR3 protein: CASSFRAPYEQYF; CDR3 DNA: TGCGCCAGCAGCTTTCGGGCTCCCTACGAGCAGTACTTC
D gene: TRBD1; V gene: TRBV9; clone size: many; J gene: TRBJ2-2; CDR3 length: 15; CDR3 protein: CASSDGQGVTGELFF; CDR3 DNA: TGTGCCAGCAGCGATGGACAGGGGGTAACCGGGGAGCTGTTTTTT
D gene: TRBD2; V gene: TRBV7-2; clone size: -; J gene: TRBJ2-2; CDR3 length: 15; CDR3 protein: CASRPGGAIAGELFF; CDR3 DNA: TGTGCCAGCAGACCCGGGGGGGCTATCGCCGGGGAGCTGTTTTTT
D gene: -; V gene: TRBV7-2; clone size: -; J gene: TRBJ2-2; CDR3 length: 15; CDR3 protein: CASSLQGSNTGELFF; CDR3 DNA: TGTGCCAGCAGCTTACAGGGGTCGAACACCGGGGAGCTGTTTTTT
D gene: -; V gene: TRBV3-1; clone size: few; J gene: TRBJ1-4; CDR3 length: 17; CDR3 protein: CASSPKNPGQDIGKLFF; CDR3 DNA: TGTGCCAGCAGCCCCAAGAACCCGGGGCAGGACATCGGAAAACTGTTTTTT
D gene: TRBD2; V gene: TRBV7-9; clone size: few; J gene: TRBJ2-3; CDR3 length: 12; CDR3 protein: CASSERGHTQYF; CDR3 DNA: TGTGCCAGCAGCGAGCGGGGTCATACGCAGTATTTT
D gene: -; V gene: TRBV6-2/TRBV6-3; clone size: few; J gene: TRBJ2-7; CDR3 length: 15; CDR3 protein: CASTHLRTVNYEQYF; CDR3 DNA: TGTGCCAGCACCCATCTTCGGACGGTGAACTACGAGCAGTACTTC
D gene: TRBD1; V gene: TRBV7-3; clone size: -; J gene: TRBJ1-3; CDR3 length: 16; CDR3 protein: CASSPGQGDSGNTIYF; CDR3 DNA: TGTGCCAGCAGCCCGGGACAGGGGGATTCTGGAAACACCATATATTTT
D gene: TRBD1; V gene: TRBV7-6; clone size: -; J gene: TRBJ2-7; CDR3 length: 15; CDR3 protein: CASSLAGQGADEQYF; CDR3 DNA: TGTGCCAGCAGCTTAGCGGGACAGGGGGCTGACGAGCAGTACTTC
D gene: TRBD2; V gene: TRBV12-3/TRBV12-4; clone size: many; J gene: TRBJ2-2; CDR3 length: 15; CDR3 protein: CASSFRGGNTGELFF; CDR3 DNA: TGTGCCAGCAGTTTTCGGGGGGGCAACACCGGGGAGCTGTTTTTT
D gene: -; V gene: TRBV2; clone size: few; J gene: TRBJ1-1; CDR3 length: 13; CDR3 protein: CASAEGVVENAFF; CDR3 DNA: TGTGCCAGCGCCGAGGGGGTTGTGGAGAACGCTTTCTTT
D gene: -; V gene: TRBV20-1; clone size: -; J gene: TRBJ2-7; CDR3 length: 13; CDR3 protein: CSAAGYHSYEQYF; CDR3 DNA: TGCAGTGCTGCAGGGTACCACTCCTACGAGCAGTACTTC
D gene: -; V gene: TRBV2; clone size: few; J gene: TRBJ1-5; CDR3 length: 14; CDR3 protein: CASSDQLSNQPQHF; CDR3 DNA: TGTGCCAGCAGTGATCAACTTAGCAATCAGCCCCAGCATTTT
D gene: -; V gene: TRBV28; clone size: many; J gene: TRBJ2-7; CDR3 length: 15; CDR3 protein: CASSSVEPTPYEQYF; CDR3 DNA: TGTGCCAGCAGTTCTGTCGAGCCCACTCCCTACGAGCAGTACTTC
D gene: TRBD1; V gene: TRBV5-1; clone size: few; J gene: TRBJ2-2; CDR3 length: 16; CDR3 protein: CASSLAGTANTGELFF; CDR3 DNA: TGCGCCAGCAGCTTGGCCGGGACAGCGAACACCGGGGAGCTGTTTTTT
D gene: -; V gene: TRBV12-3/TRBV12-4; clone size: -; J gene: TRBJ2-6; CDR3 length: 17; CDR3 protein: CASSLRGFHSGANVLTF; CDR3 DNA: TGTGCCAGCAGTTTACGGGGCTTCCACTCTGGGGCCAACGTCCTGACTTTC
D gene: TRBD1; V gene: TRBV6-1; clone size: many; J gene: TRBJ1-1; CDR3 length: 16; CDR3 protein: CASSEGQGPGQTEAFF; CDR3 DNA: TGTGCCAGCAGTGAAGGACAGGGGCCGGGTCAGACTGAAGCTTTCTTT